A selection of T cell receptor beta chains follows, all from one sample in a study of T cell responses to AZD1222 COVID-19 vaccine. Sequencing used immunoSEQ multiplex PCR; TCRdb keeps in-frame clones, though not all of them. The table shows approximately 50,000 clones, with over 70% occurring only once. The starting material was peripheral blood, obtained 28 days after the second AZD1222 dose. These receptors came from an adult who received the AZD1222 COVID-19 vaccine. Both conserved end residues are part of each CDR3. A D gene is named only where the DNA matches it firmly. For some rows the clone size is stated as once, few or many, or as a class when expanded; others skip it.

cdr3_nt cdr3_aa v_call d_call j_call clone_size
TGTGCCAGCAGCCGGGCTGAAGGACTAGCGTACTACGAGCAGTACTTC CASSRAEGLAYYEQYF TRBV6-6 TRBD2 TRBJ2-7 -
TGCAGTGCTAGTGGCTGGGCGGGGGGGCCGAATGAGCAGTTCTTC CSASGWAGGPNEQFF TRBV20-1 TRBD2 TRBJ2-1 -
TGTGCCAGCAGCTTAATGGGGGAAGAGACCCAGTACTTC CASSLMGEETQYF TRBV7-3 - TRBJ2-5 -
TGTGCCAGCGGCCAGAACTATGGCTACACCTTC CASGQNYGYTF TRBV28 - TRBJ1-2 -
TGTGCCAGCAGCCAAGCAGGTCGGATCCTCTCCTACGAGCAGTACTTC CASSQAGRILSYEQYF TRBV14 - TRBJ2-7 -
TGTGCCAGCAGTGACAGGGGATTTATAACTGAAGCTTTCTTT CASSDRGFITEAFF TRBV25-1 - TRBJ1-1 -
TGTGCCAGCAGCACTGGAGGGGGGGCCTCAGATACGCAGTATTTT CASSTGGGASDTQYF TRBV7-3 - TRBJ2-3 -
TGTGCCAGCAGCTTGTACGGGACAGGGGGCTACGAGCAGTACTTC CASSLYGTGGYEQYF TRBV5-8 TRBD1 TRBJ2-7 -
TGTGCCAGCTCGAGGGAGGTAAGCAATCAGCCCCAGCATTTT CASSREVSNQPQHF TRBV9 - TRBJ1-5 -
TGTGCCAGTACCCCCGTTGGGAATTATAATTCACCCCTCCACTTT CASTPVGNYNSPLHF TRBV19 - TRBJ1-6 few
TGTGCCAGCAGCTTAGAAGGGGCCGGGGGCTGGTACAATGAGCAGTTCTTC CASSLEGAGGWYNEQFF TRBV7-6 - TRBJ2-1 -
TGCGCCAGCAGTGAGTCGAAAGTATTGTCCCATGGCTACACCTTC CASSESKVLSHGYTF TRBV10-2 - TRBJ1-2 -
TGTGCCAGCAGGTTTGGAATGAACACTGAAGCTTTCTTT CASRFGMNTEAFF TRBV2 - TRBJ1-1 -
TGTGCCATCAGTGAGTCGGGTAGCGGGAGGGGTGAGCAGTTCTTC CAISESGSGRGEQFF TRBV10-3 TRBD2 TRBJ2-1 -
TGTGCCAGCAGCTTGGGACAAGGGATGCGAAACACCATATATTTT CASSLGQGMRNTIYF TRBV5-6 - TRBJ1-3 -
TGTGCCAGCAGCTTGTGGGCCAGCTCCTACGAGCAGTACTTC CASSLWASSYEQYF TRBV7-2 - TRBJ2-7 -
TGTGCCAGCAGCGCAAGACCGGCAGGCGGGGAGACCCAGTACTTC CASSARPAGGETQYF TRBV3-1/TRBV3-2 - TRBJ2-5 -
TGTGCCAGCAGCTTCGGGGGGAGCAATCAGCCCCAGCATTTT CASSFGGSNQPQHF TRBV28 - TRBJ1-5 -
TGTGCCAGCAGGAACAGGGGACGGGAGCTGTTTTTT CASRNRGRELFF TRBV12-3/TRBV12-4 TRBD1 TRBJ2-2 -
TGTGCCAGCAGCTCACGTCGGGACCAAAACATTCAGTACTTC CASSSRRDQNIQYF TRBV7-8 - TRBJ2-4 few
TGTGCCAGCAGTTTCCCGGGACTAGCGGGAGTGAATGAGCAGTTCTTC CASSFPGLAGVNEQFF TRBV27 TRBD2 TRBJ2-1 -
TGTGCCAGCAGCCCCTTAGCCGGGGAGCTGTTTTTT CASSPLAGELFF TRBV11-2 - TRBJ2-2 -
TGTGCCAGCGCCCGGGCAGGAGCTAAGTATGGCTACACCTTC CASARAGAKYGYTF TRBV7-2 - TRBJ1-2 -
TGCAGCGTTGACCAACAGGGGGCTGATGGCTACACCTTC CSVDQQGADGYTF TRBV29-1 TRBD1 TRBJ1-2 -
TGTGCCAGCTCACCACGGACAGAGCTGAACACTGAAGCTTTCTTT CASSPRTELNTEAFF TRBV18 - TRBJ1-1 -
TGTGCCAGCAGCCCGCCGGGCAGCTTGAACACTGAAGCTTTCTTT CASSPPGSLNTEAFF TRBV7-7 - TRBJ1-1 -
TGTGCCAGCAGGGGGGACAGGGTGAACACTGAAGCTTTCTTT CASRGDRVNTEAFF TRBV2 TRBD1 TRBJ1-1 -
TGTGCCAGCAGTCAAGCGAGGGGTCGGGGCACCGGGGAGCTGTTTTTT CASSQARGRGTGELFF TRBV21-1 - TRBJ2-2 -
TGTGCCACCAGCCCTGACAGGGGCTTTACTGAAGCTTTCTTT CATSPDRGFTEAFF TRBV15 TRBD1 TRBJ1-1 once
TGTGCCAGCAGCGATCATCAACAGGGCGGAAGAGAGACCCAGTACTTC CASSDHQQGGRETQYF TRBV11-2 - TRBJ2-5 -
TGTGCCAGCAGTGACCGGGACAGGGGCGACGAGCAGTACTTC CASSDRDRGDEQYF TRBV6-1 TRBD1 TRBJ2-7 -
TGTGCCAGCAGCCCCGCCCAGGGGTACTATGGCTACACCTTC CASSPAQGYYGYTF TRBV28 - TRBJ1-2 -
TGTGCCAGCAGTTTAAAGGAGTATCAGCCCCAGCATTTT CASSLKEYQPQHF TRBV27 - TRBJ1-5 -
TGCGCCAGCAGTGTGAGCAGGGCCACCGAGCAGTACTTC CASSVSRATEQYF TRBV10-1 - TRBJ2-7 few
TGTGCCAGCAGCGGTCAGTTAGGTAATGAGCAGTTCTTC CASSGQLGNEQFF TRBV5-4 - TRBJ2-1 -
TGTGCCTGGAGTGGACAGGGGATGGGGGCTGAAGCTTTCTTT CAWSGQGMGAEAFF TRBV30 TRBD1 TRBJ1-1 -
TGCGCCAGCAGCTTGGGGGACAGGGGGCTTGACTCACCCCTCCACTTT CASSLGDRGLDSPLHF TRBV5-1 TRBD1 TRBJ1-6 -
TGTGCCTGGAGTGTAAATGGGGCAGGGGTGTCAGATACGCAGTATTTT CAWSVNGAGVSDTQYF TRBV30 - TRBJ2-3 -
TGTGCCAGCATGAATGCGGGGGAACAGCCCCAGCATTTT CASMNAGEQPQHF TRBV2 - TRBJ1-5 -
TGTGCCAGCAGCCAGGGCCTAAATGAAAAACTGTTTTTT CASSQGLNEKLFF TRBV28 - TRBJ1-4 -
TGTGCCAGCAACGGCAGGGTAGGAGAGACCCAGTACTTC CASNGRVGETQYF TRBV6-5 - TRBJ2-5 -
TGTGCCAGCAGCCCTGGGGCAACGAGCTCCTACAATGAGCAGTTCTTC CASSPGATSSYNEQFF TRBV5-4 - TRBJ2-1 -
TGTGCCAGCAGTTACTCGACTAGCGGGAGTTACGAGCAGTACTTC CASSYSTSGSYEQYF TRBV6-5 TRBD2 TRBJ2-7 -
TGTGCCACCAGTGATGCCCGACAGGGAGATTCATATGGCTACACCTTC CATSDARQGDSYGYTF TRBV24-1 TRBD1 TRBJ1-2 -
TGTGCCAGCAGTTTCGATAAGGGCTACACCTTC CASSFDKGYTF TRBV28 - TRBJ1-2 -
TGTGCCAGCAGTTTAGGGGGTGTGGATACGCAGTATTTT CASSLGGVDTQYF TRBV27 - TRBJ2-3 -
TGTGCCACAAAAAGGACAGGGGAAGGGGGTGAGCAGTTCTTC CATKRTGEGGEQFF TRBV6-5 TRBD1 TRBJ2-1 -
TGTGCCAGCAGCTTAGGGCAGGGCTCTGAAGCTTTCTTT CASSLGQGSEAFF TRBV5-5 - TRBJ1-1 -
TGTGCCAGCAGTGAGTTGAGGGGAGGGCAAGAGACCCAGTACTTC CASSELRGGQETQYF TRBV6-1 TRBD2 TRBJ2-5 -
TGTGCCAGCTCCGGGACAGAACTCCCCGAGCAGTTCTTC CASSGTELPEQFF TRBV12-3/TRBV12-4 TRBD1 TRBJ2-1 once
TGTGCCAGCAGTTTACTGCAGGGGGCCTCTGGAAACACCATATATTTT CASSLLQGASGNTIYF TRBV28 TRBD1 TRBJ1-3 -
TGTGCCAGCAGCCAAGAAGGACAACAGTTCCTTTGGACGTGGCCCCAGCATTTT CASSQEGQQFLWTWPQHF TRBV14 - TRBJ1-5 -
TGTGCCTGGAGTGTTAACAGTAACACTGAAGCTTTCTTT CAWSVNSNTEAFF TRBV30 - TRBJ1-1 -